The clone carrying this T cell receptor beta chain was found many times. Its antigen is unknown. The sample is drawn from a study of identical twins. Regarding the study as a whole: Fewer insertions characterized abundant cord blood beta clonotypes, whereas memory repertoires showed none. Instead of following the same donors, the conclusions were based on cross-sectional statistical analysis. In monozygotic twins, models underestimated the sharing of out-of-frame TCR alpha.

Healthy Caucasians, and only they, were the donors. The CDR3 is 15 amino acids. With 2 bases removed from V and 0 bases from J, the gap between germline ends came to 11 bases. Germline loops: CDR1 MNHNS, CDR2 SASEGT. TCRdb fed the 5' RACE reads into MiXCR, producing one record per CDR3 protein. The data show hundreds of thousands of distinct CDR3 sequences, with roughly 6% seen just once and approximately 2% held by the top ten. This TCR was recovered from a man between 18 and 35 years old in good health. Sequencing was carried out using naive T cells sorted from blood. The chain is built from TRBV6-1 and TRBJ2-7, with D maybe TRBD2 (6 bases). The CDR3 nucleotides are TGTGCCAGCAGTGAATGGAGGGTCGGCTCCTACGAGCAGTACGTC. Protein product: CASSEWRVGSYEQYV.